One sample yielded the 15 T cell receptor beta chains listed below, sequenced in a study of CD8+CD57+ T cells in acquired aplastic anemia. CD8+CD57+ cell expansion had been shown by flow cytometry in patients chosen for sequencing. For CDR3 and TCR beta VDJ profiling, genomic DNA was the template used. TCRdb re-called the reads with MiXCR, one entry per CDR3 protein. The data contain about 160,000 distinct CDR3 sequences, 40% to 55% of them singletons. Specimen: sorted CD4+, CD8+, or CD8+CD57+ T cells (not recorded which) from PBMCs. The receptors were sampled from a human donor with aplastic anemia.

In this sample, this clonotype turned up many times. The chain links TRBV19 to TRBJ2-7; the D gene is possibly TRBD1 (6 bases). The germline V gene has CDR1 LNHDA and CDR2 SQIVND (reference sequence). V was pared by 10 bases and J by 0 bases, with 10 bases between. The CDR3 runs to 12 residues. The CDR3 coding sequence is TGTGCCACCTCGGACAGCTCCTACGAGCAGTACTTC. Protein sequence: CATSDSSYEQYF.

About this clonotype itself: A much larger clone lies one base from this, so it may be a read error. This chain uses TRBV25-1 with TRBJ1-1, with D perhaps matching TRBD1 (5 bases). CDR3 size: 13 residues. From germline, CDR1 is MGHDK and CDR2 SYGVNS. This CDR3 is CASGEFQGTEAFF. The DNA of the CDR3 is TGTGCCAGCGGTGAATTCCAGGGCACTGAAGCTTTCTTT.

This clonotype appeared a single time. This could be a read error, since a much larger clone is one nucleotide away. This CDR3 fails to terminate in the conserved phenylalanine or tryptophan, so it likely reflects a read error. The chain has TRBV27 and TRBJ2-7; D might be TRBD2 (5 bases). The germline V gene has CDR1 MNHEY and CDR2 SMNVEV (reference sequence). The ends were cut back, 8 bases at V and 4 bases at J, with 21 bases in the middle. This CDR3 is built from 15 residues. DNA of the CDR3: TGTGCCAGCGCCGAACGGCCAGGAGGTTCGTACGAGCAGTACTCC. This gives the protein CASAERPGGSYEQYS.

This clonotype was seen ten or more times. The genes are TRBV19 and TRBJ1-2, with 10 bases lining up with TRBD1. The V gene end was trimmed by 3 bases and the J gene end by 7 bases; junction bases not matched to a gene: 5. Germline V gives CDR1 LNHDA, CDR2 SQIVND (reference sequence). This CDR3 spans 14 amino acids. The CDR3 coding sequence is TGTGCCAGTAGTATTGGACAGGGGGAAGGTGGCTACACCTTC. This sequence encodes CASSIGQGEGGYTF. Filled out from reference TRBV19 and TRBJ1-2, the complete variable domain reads DGGITQSPKYLFRKEGQNVTLSCEQNLNHDAMYWYRQDPGQGLRLIYYSQIVNDFQKGDIAEGYSVSREKKESFPLTVTSAQKNPTAFYLCASSIGQGEGGYTFGSGTRLTVV.

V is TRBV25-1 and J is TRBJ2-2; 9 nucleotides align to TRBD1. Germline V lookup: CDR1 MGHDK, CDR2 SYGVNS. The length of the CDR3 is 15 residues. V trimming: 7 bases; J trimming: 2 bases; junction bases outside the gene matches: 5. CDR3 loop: CASKRTGENTGELFF. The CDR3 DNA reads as TGTGCCAGCAAAAGGACAGGGGAAAACACCGGGGAGCTGTTTTTT.

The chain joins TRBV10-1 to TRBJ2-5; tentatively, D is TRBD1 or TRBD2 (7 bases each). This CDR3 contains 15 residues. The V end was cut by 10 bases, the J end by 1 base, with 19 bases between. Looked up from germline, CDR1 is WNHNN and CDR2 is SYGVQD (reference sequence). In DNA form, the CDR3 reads TGCGCCACGGCGAGGGGGCCGGGGGGCCAAGAGACCCAGTACTTC. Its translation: CATARGPGGQETQYF.

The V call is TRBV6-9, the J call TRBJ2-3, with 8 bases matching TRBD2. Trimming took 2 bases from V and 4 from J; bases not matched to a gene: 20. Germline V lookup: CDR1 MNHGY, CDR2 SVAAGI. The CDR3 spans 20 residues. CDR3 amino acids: CASSYTALGEAGEEADTQYF. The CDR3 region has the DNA TGTGCCAGCAGTTATACTGCATTAGGGGAAGCGGGAGAGGAGGCAGATACGCAGTATTTT.

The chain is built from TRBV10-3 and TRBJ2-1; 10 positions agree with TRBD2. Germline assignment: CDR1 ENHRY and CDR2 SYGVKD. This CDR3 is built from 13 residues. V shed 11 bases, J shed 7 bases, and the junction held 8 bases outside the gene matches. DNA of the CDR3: TGTGCCGTAGGGGCTAGCGGGAGAAATGAGCAGTTCTTC. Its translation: CAVGASGRNEQFF.

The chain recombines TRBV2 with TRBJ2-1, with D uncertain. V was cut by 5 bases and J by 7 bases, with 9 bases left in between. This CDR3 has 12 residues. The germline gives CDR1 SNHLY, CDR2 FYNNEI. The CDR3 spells CASSRSWNEQFF. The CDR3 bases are TGTGCCAGCAGTCGTAGTTGGAATGAGCAGTTCTTC.

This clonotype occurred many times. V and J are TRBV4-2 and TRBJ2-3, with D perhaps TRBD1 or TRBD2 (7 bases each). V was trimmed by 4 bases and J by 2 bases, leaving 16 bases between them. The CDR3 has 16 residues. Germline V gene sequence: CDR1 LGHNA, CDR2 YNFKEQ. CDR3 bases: TGTGCCAGCAGCCCAGGGGGGGACTGGAACACAGATACGCAGTATTTT. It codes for CASSPGGDWNTDTQYF.

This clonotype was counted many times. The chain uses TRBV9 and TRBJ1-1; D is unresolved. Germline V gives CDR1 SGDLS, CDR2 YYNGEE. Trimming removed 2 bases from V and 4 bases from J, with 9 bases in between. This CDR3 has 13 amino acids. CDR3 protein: CASSVVGSTEAFF. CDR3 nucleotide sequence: TGTGCCAGCAGCGTCGTGGGGTCCACTGAAGCTTTCTTT.

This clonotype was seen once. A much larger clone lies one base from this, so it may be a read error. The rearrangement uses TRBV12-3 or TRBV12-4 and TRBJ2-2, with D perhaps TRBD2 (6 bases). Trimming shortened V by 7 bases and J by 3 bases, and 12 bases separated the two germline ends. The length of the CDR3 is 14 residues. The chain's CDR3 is CASTLAADTGELFF. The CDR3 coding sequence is TGTGCCAGCACCTTAGCGGCAGACACCGGGGAGCTGTTTTTT.

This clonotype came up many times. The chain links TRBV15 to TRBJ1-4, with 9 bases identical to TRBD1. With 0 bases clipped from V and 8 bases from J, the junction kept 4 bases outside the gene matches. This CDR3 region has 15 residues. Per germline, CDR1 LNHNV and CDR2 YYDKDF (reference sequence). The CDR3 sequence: CATSREGQGDEKLFF. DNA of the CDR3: TGTGCCACCAGCAGAGAGGGACAGGGAGACGAAAAACTGTTTTTT.

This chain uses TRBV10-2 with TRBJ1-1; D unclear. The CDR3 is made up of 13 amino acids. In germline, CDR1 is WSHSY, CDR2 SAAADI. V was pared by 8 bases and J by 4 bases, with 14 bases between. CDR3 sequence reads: CASSPGWGTEAFF. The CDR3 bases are TGCGCCAGCTCACCGGGTTGGGGCACTGAAGCTTTCTTT.

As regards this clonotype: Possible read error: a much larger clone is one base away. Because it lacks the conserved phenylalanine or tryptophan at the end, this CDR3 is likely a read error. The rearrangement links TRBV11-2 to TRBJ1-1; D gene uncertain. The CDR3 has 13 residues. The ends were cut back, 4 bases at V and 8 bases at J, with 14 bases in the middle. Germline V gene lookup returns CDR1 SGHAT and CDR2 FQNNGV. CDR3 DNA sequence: TGTGCCAGCAGCTCCATGGTGCCAGGCGAAGCTTTCCTT. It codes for CASSSMVPGEAFL.